The entry that follows covers one T cell receptor (beta chain) sequence. Germline V gene data show CDR1 as LGHNA and CDR2 as YNFKEQ. The CDR3 is 16 amino acids. V lost 2 bases and J lost 0; bases outside the gene matches: 6. This specimen belongs to a study of blood T cell repertoires in COVID-19. Study details: Samples of COVID-19 (acute and convalescent) were obtained from the United States, Italy and Spain. PBMCs, B-cell-depleted T cells, or T cells provided the cDNA or gDNA that made up the material.

Authors' processing steps: Amplifying reference gene primers gave estimates of nucleated cell counts. Here immunoSEQ multiplex PCR was the method, and the copy in TCRdb shows in-frame clones only, minus some. The D gene and trimming were derived from the DNA, and the V and J assignments and clone size from that table. Altogether more than 12,000 clones are present, 80% to 90% being singletons, with the ten largest covering 2.5% to 3.5%. This sequence was found in a human donor in a cohort sampled during active COVID-19. The sequencing input was peripheral blood. The V gene is TRBV4-2, the J gene TRBJ1-1; 7 bases map to TRBD1. The CDR3 spells CASSQSQTGMNTEAFF. CDR3 DNA sequence: TGTGCCAGCAGCCAATCACAGACAGGGATGAACACTGAAGCTTTCTTT.